This T cell receptor (beta chain) was captured by sequencing in a study of immune evolution from preneoplasia to lung adenocarcinoma. Measured with immunoSEQ multiplex PCR; TCRdb has only the in-frame clones, and not every one. Among approximately 4,200 clones, roughly 80% were seen once, and the ten largest hold under 7%. CDR3 size: 12 residues. Trimming pared 5 bases from V and 7 bases from J, leaving 11 bases between. Per the germline V gene, CDR1 is LNHDA and CDR2 is SQIVND (reference sequence). Study results and caveats: Top clone frequencies peaked in normal lung, apparently declining through invasive adenocarcinoma.

As concerns this clone: As yet, its antigen is unknown.

The sequenced sample consisted of FFPE adjacent normal lung tissue. The source of this sequence is an older person with lung adenocarcinoma. The gene calls are TRBV19 and TRBJ1-1; weak D call: TRBD1 (6 bases). In nucleotides, the CDR3 is TGTGCCAGTAGTTTCAGGGGCAGTGAAGCTTTCTTT. Its protein is CASSFRGSEAFF. The whole variable domain, remainder taken from reference TRBV19 and TRBJ1-1, is DGGITQSPKYLFRKEGQNVTLSCEQNLNHDAMYWYRQDPGQGLRLIYYSQIVNDFQKGDIAEGYSVSREKKESFPLTVTSAQKNPTAFYLCASSFRGSEAFFGQGTRLTVV.